This T cell receptor beta chain stems from a study of T cell changes during pregnancy in multiple sclerosis. V shed 3 bases and J shed 6 bases, with 21 bases lying between them. CDR3 length equals 16 residues. Germline assignment: CDR1 LNHDA and CDR2 SQIVND (reference sequence). The assay was immunoSEQ multiplex PCR, and TCRdb's table has in-frame clones only and misses some. Here the sample spans about 38,000 clones, roughly 90% being singletons. The V call is TRBV19, the J call TRBJ2-7; D perhaps matches TRBD2 (6 bases). The starting material was CD8+ T cells from peripheral blood mononuclear cells, obtained in the third trimester of pregnancy. The TCR was taken from a female donor with multiple sclerosis, enrolled in a pregnancy study. The CDR3 DNA is TGTGCCAGTAGTATGGCGGGACCTTGGGAGCTCTCCGAGCAGTACTTC. It codes for CASSMAGPWELSEQYF.